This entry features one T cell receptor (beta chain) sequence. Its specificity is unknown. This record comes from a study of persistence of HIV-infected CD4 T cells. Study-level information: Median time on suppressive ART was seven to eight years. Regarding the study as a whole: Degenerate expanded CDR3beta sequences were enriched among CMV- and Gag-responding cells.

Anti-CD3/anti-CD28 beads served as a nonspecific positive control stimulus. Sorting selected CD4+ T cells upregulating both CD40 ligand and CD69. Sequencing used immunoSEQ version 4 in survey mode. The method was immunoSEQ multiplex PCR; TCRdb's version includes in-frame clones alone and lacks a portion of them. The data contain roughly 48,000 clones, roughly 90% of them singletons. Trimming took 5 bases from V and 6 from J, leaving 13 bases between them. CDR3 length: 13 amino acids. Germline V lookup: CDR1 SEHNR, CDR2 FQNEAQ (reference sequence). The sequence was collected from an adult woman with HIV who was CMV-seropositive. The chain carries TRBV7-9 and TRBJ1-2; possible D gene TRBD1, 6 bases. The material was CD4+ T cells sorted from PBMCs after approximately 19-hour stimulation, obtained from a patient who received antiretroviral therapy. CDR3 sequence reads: CASSPAQGNGYTF. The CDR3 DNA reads TGTGCCAGCAGCCCGGCTCAGGGGAATGGCTACACCTTC.